This TCR beta chain was found in a study of post-analysis software for immune sequencing data (dated by TCRdb to about 2015). About the study as a whole: Relapsing-remitting, secondary progressive and progressive-relapsing multiple sclerosis were recorded as disease courses, and subtype annotation was lacking for some patients. The patient repertoires were compared against fewer than twelve previously published healthy control repertoires obtained from donors aged roughly 6 to 28 years. A subset of samples was prepared in parallel using single-end sample barcoding, then pooled and co-amplified after Illumina adapter ligation.

As regards this clonotype: The antigen it binds to is not known. The sample holds no much larger clone one base away, and base qualities are not on file.

Study-level results and caveats: Strong co-clustering of samples prepared in the same batch was shown by direct clustering with F measure, prompting a batch-effect correction. Significantly higher frequencies in patients than in controls were found for several TRBV segments, including TRBV5-6, TRBV5-1 and TRBV20-1. The multiple sclerosis patient group was slightly younger than the control group. Normalized Chao1 diversity was significantly lower in multiple sclerosis patients than controls, suggesting substantial peripheral T-cell clonal expansion.

To demonstrate the VDJtools post-analysis software, the study profiled TCR beta repertoires from the peripheral blood of 10 to 15 young patients with multiple sclerosis. The multiple sclerosis patients were children and adolescents ranging in age from roughly 6 to 15 years. The method was PCR. The instrument was an Illumina HiSeq 2500. To reduce PCR and sequencing biases, unique molecular identifiers were built into the TCR beta cDNA libraries. Approximately 500,000 cDNA molecules were obtained per 1 to 10 million input T cells, so each molecule approximated one T cell. The patient libraries were prepared and sequenced using the same protocol as the earlier healthy control dataset. Samples belonging to the same batch were prepared together, multiplexed and sequenced on a shared HiSeq lane. The authors' pipeline ran thus. Raw barcoded reads were processed with MIGEC, discarding single-read molecular identifier groups before consensus assembly and CDR3 extraction. VDJtools was used for post-analysis of the clonotype tables, with diversity normalized by down-sampling every dataset to the smallest sample size. Repertoire overlap clustering matched CDR3 amino acid but not nucleotide sequences to correct batch-related cross-sample contamination. The public reads were reanalyzed by TCRdb: fastp trimming at Q25, MiXCR alignment, in-frame beta chains only. Duplicate CDR3 protein sequences are folded into a single record with the most common DNA and genes. TCRdb's processing, not the study's, gives the V and J calls here. For this sample there are about 400,000 distinct CDR3 sequences; around 33% appear just once. The ten largest make up around 15% of the sample.

Reading from cysteine to phenylalanine, the CDR3 counts 13 amino acids. The entry retains the CDR3 DNA only, 39 bases that are in frame from base 1. The germline V gene (reference sequence) sets CDR1 to DFQATT and CDR2 to SNEGSKA. V sheds 4 bases and J sheds 0 bases, leaving 7 bases between their ends. The receptor was derived from a girl aged 5-17 years with multiple sclerosis. This chain is built from TRBV20-1 and TRBJ2-1, with an unclear D gene assignment. The sample was blood. The CDR3: CSAIQSSYNEQFF. The DNA is TGCAGTGCTATACAGAGCTCCTACAATGAGCAGTTCTTC.